This T cell receptor beta chain comes out of a study of blood T cell repertoires in COVID-19. The wider study: There were acute and convalescent COVID-19 samples, and they came from the United States, Italy and Spain. PBMCs, B-cell-depleted T cells, or T cells were the source of the cDNA or gDNA that made up the material.

V was trimmed by 0 bases and J by 5 bases, leaving 18 bases between them. This CDR3 is 17 amino acids long. From germline, CDR1 is SGDLS and CDR2 YYNGEE. In the study's own analysis: Amplification with reference gene primers provided the estimates of nucleated cell counts. Sequencing was performed with immunoSEQ multiplex PCR; in TCRdb, only in-frame clones are kept and a portion is missing. V and J calls and clone size come straight from that table; D and trimming were deduced from the DNA. The sample comprises just under 150,000 clones, roughly nine tenths of which are singletons, and around 1.5% rests with the top ten.

The sequenced material came from peripheral blood. The origin of this receptor is a human donor in a cohort sampled during active COVID-19. The rearrangement joins TRBV9 to TRBJ1-3; D uncertain. As DNA, the CDR3 is TGTGCCAGCAGCGTAGCCGGTTTTTCGGCGGGTAGAAACACCATATATTTT. Translated: CASSVAGFSAGRNTIYF. The whole variable domain, filled in from reference TRBV9 and TRBJ1-3, reads DSGVTQTPKHLITATGQRVTLRCSPRSGDLSVYWYQQSLDQGLQFLIQYYNGEERAKGNILERFSAQQFPDLHSELNLSSLELGDSALYFCASSVAGFSAGRNTIYFGEGSWLTVV.